This is a list of T cell receptor beta chains from one sample in a study of T-cell reconstitution after alpha-beta-depleted transplantation in children. TCRdb re-analysed the PCR reads in MiXCR, keeping a single row per CDR3 protein. The sample lists some 840,000 distinct CDR3 sequences, roughly 16% occurring once. The sample here was PBMCs, mostly from graft donor cells, taken 360 days after TCRalphabeta/CD19-depleted stem cell transplant. The source of these receptors is a male patient under 18 who had a stem cell transplant for acute lymphoblastic leukemia, so the T cells may come from the graft donor. Both conserved end residues are part of each CDR3. A D gene is named only where the DNA matches it firmly. The size field is filled for only some rows; it gives once, few, many or a size class.

abundance: .; d_gene: TRBD2; j_gene: TRBJ2-5; v_gene: TRBV5-5; CDR3aa: CASSLKLAGKPETQYF; CDR3nt: TGTGCCAGCAGCTTAAAACTAGCGGGAAAACCAGAGACCCAGTACTTC
abundance: few; d_gene: .; j_gene: TRBJ2-1; v_gene: TRBV20-1; CDR3aa: CSAHKLPSKAYNEQFF; CDR3nt: TGCAGTGCCCACAAACTCCCGAGCAAGGCCTACAATGAGCAGTTCTTC
abundance: few; d_gene: TRBD1; j_gene: TRBJ2-7; v_gene: TRBV18; CDR3aa: CASSPADRFSYEQYF; CDR3nt: TGTGCCAGCTCACCCGCGGACAGGTTCTCCTACGAGCAGTACTTC
abundance: .; d_gene: .; j_gene: TRBJ2-5; v_gene: TRBV20-1; CDR3aa: CSGSLGKTQYF; CDR3nt: TGCAGTGGAAGCTTGGGGAAGACCCAGTACTTC
abundance: few; d_gene: .; j_gene: TRBJ2-5; v_gene: TRBV12-3/TRBV12-4; CDR3aa: CASSPLDEEETQYF; CDR3nt: TGTGCCAGCAGTCCTCTGGACGAGGAAGAGACCCAGTACTTC
abundance: .; d_gene: .; j_gene: TRBJ2-7; v_gene: TRBV12-3/TRBV12-4; CDR3aa: CASSLTGANSYEQYF; CDR3nt: TGTGCCAGCAGTTTAACGGGAGCAAATAGCTACGAGCAGTACTTC
abundance: few; d_gene: TRBD1; j_gene: TRBJ1-2; v_gene: TRBV2; CDR3aa: CASSSTTGEEYGYTF; CDR3nt: TGTGCCAGCAGTTCTACGACAGGGGAGGAGTATGGCTACACCTTC
abundance: few; d_gene: .; j_gene: TRBJ2-7; v_gene: TRBV7-6; CDR3aa: CASSLTRDLDSYEQYF; CDR3nt: TGTGCCAGCAGCTTGACCCGGGACTTAGACTCCTACGAGCAGTACTTC
abundance: few; d_gene: .; j_gene: TRBJ1-3; v_gene: TRBV2; CDR3aa: CASRWVDSGNTIYF; CDR3nt: TGTGCCAGCAGATGGGTAGACTCTGGAAACACCATATATTTT
abundance: few; d_gene: .; j_gene: TRBJ2-5; v_gene: TRBV4-1; CDR3aa: CASSPLLTGTQYF; CDR3nt: TGCGCCAGCAGCCCCCTTCTGACGGGGACCCAGTACTTC
abundance: many; d_gene: .; j_gene: TRBJ2-1; v_gene: TRBV6-5; CDR3aa: CASSYSFVYNEQFF; CDR3nt: TGTGCCAGCAGTTACTCCTTTGTATACAATGAGCAGTTCTTC
abundance: few; d_gene: .; j_gene: TRBJ2-2; v_gene: TRBV10-3; CDR3aa: CAISDSGQGTGELFF; CDR3nt: TGTGCCATCAGTGATTCCGGTCAGGGCACCGGGGAGCTGTTTTTT
abundance: .; d_gene: .; j_gene: TRBJ2-3; v_gene: TRBV21-1; CDR3aa: CASKRSGRTCPSTDTQYF; CDR3nt: TGTGCCAGCAAAAGGAGCGGGAGGACTTGTCCCAGCACAGATACGCAGTATTTT
abundance: .; d_gene: .; j_gene: TRBJ1-5; v_gene: TRBV20-1; CDR3aa: CSARDPGGVNQPQHF; CDR3nt: TGCAGTGCTAGAGACCCCGGAGGTGTTAATCAGCCCCAGCATTTT
abundance: many; d_gene: TRBD2; j_gene: TRBJ2-1; v_gene: TRBV4-1; CDR3aa: CASSQVRLAYYNEQFF; CDR3nt: TGCGCCAGCAGCCAAGTAAGACTAGCGTACTACAATGAGCAGTTCTTC
abundance: few; d_gene: .; j_gene: TRBJ1-2; v_gene: TRBV6-1; CDR3aa: CASSEGVLGYGYTF; CDR3nt: TGTGCCAGCAGTGAAGGGGTACTCGGCTATGGCTACACCTTC
abundance: few; d_gene: .; j_gene: TRBJ2-7; v_gene: TRBV11-2; CDR3aa: CASSLWPRGWFYEQYF; CDR3nt: TGTGCCAGCAGCTTATGGCCCAGGGGATGGTTCTACGAGCAGTACTTC
abundance: few; d_gene: .; j_gene: TRBJ1-3; v_gene: TRBV3-1; CDR3aa: CASSPRTARSGNTIYF; CDR3nt: TGTGCCAGCAGCCCCCGGACGGCTCGCTCTGGAAACACCATATATTTT
abundance: few; d_gene: .; j_gene: TRBJ2-2; v_gene: TRBV12-3/TRBV12-4; CDR3aa: CASGFLGSGELFF; CDR3nt: TGTGCCAGCGGGTTCTTGGGATCCGGGGAGCTGTTTTTT
abundance: many; d_gene: TRBD2; j_gene: TRBJ2-1; v_gene: TRBV12-3/TRBV12-4; CDR3aa: CASSLGEGYNEQFF; CDR3nt: TGTGCCAGCAGTTTGGGGGAGGGCTACAATGAGCAGTTCTTC
abundance: .; d_gene: .; j_gene: TRBJ2-7; v_gene: TRBV12-3/TRBV12-4; CDR3aa: CASSLQGRVDEQYF; CDR3nt: TGTGCCAGCAGTTTACAGGGAAGAGTCGACGAGCAGTACTTC
abundance: .; d_gene: .; j_gene: TRBJ1-1; v_gene: TRBV5-1; CDR3aa: CASSLGQVVCF; CDR3nt: TGCGCCAGCAGCTTGGGGCAGGTGGTTTGTTTT
abundance: .; d_gene: TRBD1; j_gene: TRBJ1-6; v_gene: TRBV20-1; CDR3aa: CSARRDRASSPLHF; CDR3nt: TGCAGTGCTAGACGAGACAGGGCATCTTCACCCCTCCACTTT
abundance: many; d_gene: TRBD2; j_gene: TRBJ2-4; v_gene: TRBV5-1; CDR3aa: CASSLGRDYKNIQYF; CDR3nt: TGCGCCAGCAGCTTGGGCAGGGACTACAAAAACATTCAGTACTTC
abundance: few; d_gene: .; j_gene: TRBJ2-7; v_gene: TRBV2; CDR3aa: CASSSPSVSYEQYF; CDR3nt: TGTGCCAGCAGTTCTCCAAGCGTCTCCTACGAGCAGTACTTC
abundance: .; d_gene: .; j_gene: TRBJ2-7; v_gene: TRBV6-5; CDR3aa: CASSYSVGRGSYEQYF; CDR3nt: TGTGCCAGCAGTTACTCTGTAGGGCGAGGCTCCTACGAGCAGTACTTC
abundance: few; d_gene: .; j_gene: TRBJ2-7; v_gene: TRBV6-5; CDR3aa: CASSYSFTSLSYEQYF; CDR3nt: TGTGCCAGCAGTTACTCGTTCACTTCCCTATCCTACGAGCAGTACTTC
abundance: .; d_gene: TRBD1; j_gene: TRBJ1-2; v_gene: TRBV13; CDR3aa: CASSTRTGGFFGYTF; CDR3nt: TGTGCCAGCAGCACCAGGACAGGGGGCTTCTTCGGCTACACCTTC
abundance: .; d_gene: .; j_gene: TRBJ2-7; v_gene: TRBV5-1; CDR3aa: CARRTPGQAKGGLYEQYF; CDR3nt: TGCGCCAGGAGAACTCCGGGACAAGCGAAGGGGGGGCTCTACGAGCAGTACTTC
abundance: few; d_gene: .; j_gene: TRBJ2-4; v_gene: TRBV3-1; CDR3aa: CASAGVGKNIQYF; CDR3nt: TGTGCCAGCGCCGGGGTGGGGAAAAACATTCAGTACTTC
abundance: .; d_gene: .; j_gene: TRBJ1-1; v_gene: TRBV20-1; CDR3aa: CSASPNLGILNTEAFF; CDR3nt: TGCAGTGCTAGCCCTAATTTAGGGATCTTGAACACTGAAGCTTTCTTT
abundance: many; d_gene: .; j_gene: TRBJ2-1; v_gene: TRBV20-1; CDR3aa: CSALFGPTDYEQFF; CDR3nt: TGCAGTGCTCTCTTCGGGCCGACCGACTATGAGCAGTTCTTC
abundance: few; d_gene: TRBD2; j_gene: TRBJ2-1; v_gene: TRBV20-1; CDR3aa: CSARESGRKIEQFF; CDR3nt: TGCAGTGCTAGAGAAAGCGGGAGAAAAATCGAGCAGTTCTTC
abundance: .; d_gene: TRBD2; j_gene: TRBJ2-7; v_gene: TRBV20-1; CDR3aa: CSATFPGGPGRLRYEQYF; CDR3nt: TGCAGTGCTACCTTCCCGGGGGGACCGGGGCGCCTAAGATACGAGCAGTACTTC
abundance: few; d_gene: .; j_gene: TRBJ2-7; v_gene: TRBV27; CDR3aa: CASSFGWGEQYF; CDR3nt: TGTGCCAGCAGTTTTGGGTGGGGAGAGCAGTACTTC
abundance: .; d_gene: TRBD2; j_gene: TRBJ2-5; v_gene: TRBV29-1; CDR3aa: CSVPTSGSQETQYF; CDR3nt: TGCAGCGTGCCCACTAGCGGTTCCCAAGAGACCCAGTACTTC
abundance: .; d_gene: .; j_gene: TRBJ2-2; v_gene: TRBV2; CDR3aa: CASSRQAGELFF; CDR3nt: TGTGCCAGCAGTCGACAGGCCGGGGAGCTGTTTTTT
abundance: few; d_gene: .; j_gene: TRBJ1-6; v_gene: TRBV5-5; CDR3aa: CASRRDTYNSPLHF; CDR3nt: TGTGCCAGCAGACGGGACACTTATAATTCACCCCTCCACTTT
abundance: few; d_gene: .; j_gene: TRBJ2-7; v_gene: TRBV3-1; CDR3aa: CASSRGRWDAGYEQYF; CDR3nt: TGTGCCAGCAGCCGCGGAAGGTGGGACGCAGGCTACGAGCAGTACTTC
abundance: few; d_gene: .; j_gene: TRBJ1-5; v_gene: TRBV21-1; CDR3aa: CASSNRGREAQPQHF; CDR3nt: TGTGCCAGCAGCAATCGGGGAAGGGAGGCACAGCCCCAGCATTTT
abundance: .; d_gene: TRBD2; j_gene: TRBJ2-1; v_gene: TRBV19; CDR3aa: CASSIRTSGRDEQFF; CDR3nt: TGTGCCAGTAGTATAAGGACTAGCGGGAGAGATGAGCAGTTCTTC
abundance: many; d_gene: .; j_gene: TRBJ2-1; v_gene: TRBV9; CDR3aa: CASSVISARSNEQFF; CDR3nt: TGTGCCAGCAGCGTAATAAGTGCCAGGAGCAATGAGCAGTTCTTC
abundance: few; d_gene: TRBD2; j_gene: TRBJ2-3; v_gene: TRBV20-1; CDR3aa: CSARSLAGGPPDTQYF; CDR3nt: TGCAGTGCTAGATCGCTAGCGGGAGGGCCGCCAGATACGCAGTATTTT
abundance: .; d_gene: .; j_gene: TRBJ2-7; v_gene: TRBV10-3; CDR3aa: CAISEGQGRNEQYF; CDR3nt: TGTGCCATCAGTGAAGGGCAGGGCCGGAACGAGCAGTACTTC
abundance: .; d_gene: .; j_gene: TRBJ2-7; v_gene: TRBV20-1; CDR3aa: CSARAISYEQYF; CDR3nt: TGCAGTGCTAGAGCCATCTCCTACGAGCAGTACTTC